One and the same sample provided the 25 T cell receptor beta chains below, sequenced in a study of blood T cell repertoires in COVID-19. Using immunoSEQ multiplex PCR, the repertoire was profiled, and TCRdb retains in-frame clones only, with some absent. The data show a few hundred thousand clones, 88% seen once. The sequenced material came from PBMCs or T cells enriched from blood (not recorded which). The source of these receptors is a woman aged 50 to 60 who had recovered from COVID-19.

The chain couples TRBV19 to TRBJ1-6; 8 nucleotides line up with TRBD1. Germline CDR1 and CDR2: LNHDA and SQIVND (reference sequence). V lost 5 bases and J lost 10; bases outside the gene matches: 10. The CDR3 has 15 amino acids. CDR3 DNA: TGTGCCAGTAGTCCCGGGACAGGTCTCGGGTCACCCCTCCACTTT. Translation: CASSPGTGLGSPLHF.

The rearrangement links TRBV9 to TRBJ2-2; 7 positions match TRBD2. In germline, CDR1 is SGDLS, CDR2 YYNGEE. V dropped 5 bases and J dropped 6; count of bases not matched to a gene: 13. There are 16 residues in the CDR3. The CDR3 here is CASSPWGGRVSGELFF. The CDR3 DNA is TGTGCCAGCAGTCCTTGGGGAGGGAGGGTCTCCGGGGAGCTGTTTTTT.

V is TRBV6-2 or TRBV6-3 and J is TRBJ2-4, with a possible D match to TRBD2 (5 bases). Trimming left V 2 bases short and J 0 bases short, with 17 bases between. Germline V gives CDR1 MNHEY, CDR2 SVGEGT. The CDR3 length is 18 residues. The CDR3 DNA sequence: TGTGCCAGCAGTTACGTCTTTTCGGGGAAGGTAGCCAAAAACATTCAGTACTTC. Its translation is CASSYVFSGKVAKNIQYF.

The J gene is TRBJ1-4, the V gene TRBV6-5; TRBD1 agrees at 10 bases. After removal of 2 bases from V and 7 bases from J, the junction contained 7 bases not matched to a gene. The V gene's germline CDR1 is MNHEY and CDR2 SVGAGI. The CDR3 extends over 16 amino acids. As DNA, the CDR3 is TGTGCCAGCAGTTACGAGACAGGGGGCGCGCGTGAAAAACTGTTTTTT. This encodes CASSYETGGAREKLFF.

The chain joins TRBV5-1 to TRBJ2-1, with D perhaps matching TRBD1 (7 bases). The germline V and J ends were trimmed by 0 bases and 6 bases, with 19 bases remaining between them. CDR3 size: 17 residues. Germline CDR1 SGHRS, CDR2 YFSETQ. The CDR3 nucleotides read TGCGCCAGCAGCTTGGGACAGGGAACGGGAGTCGGCAATGAGCAGTTCTTC. Translation gives CASSLGQGTGVGNEQFF.

The rearrangement links TRBV5-8 to TRBJ2-7; 10 nucleotides agree with TRBD2. Germline CDR1 is SGHTS and CDR2 is YDEGEE. V lost 4 bases and J lost 5; bases outside the gene matches: 9. The CDR3 has 15 amino acids. This CDR3 reads CASSQNSGRTHEQYF. The CDR3 DNA sequence: TGTGCCAGCAGCCAAAATAGCGGGAGGACTCACGAGCAGTACTTC.

The gene calls are TRBV18 and TRBJ2-6; tentative D call: TRBD1 (6 bases). This CDR3 region has 17 residues. From germline, CDR1 is KGHSH and CDR2 LQKENI. V dropped 2 bases and J dropped 1 base, with 12 bases sitting between them. The CDR3 spells CASSPDRTRSGANVLTF. The CDR3 DNA reads as TGTGCCAGCTCACCAGACAGGACTCGGTCTGGGGCCAACGTCCTGACTTTC.

This sequence joins TRBV19 and TRBJ1-4; D ambiguous. This CDR3 contains 14 residues. The germline CDR1 and CDR2 sequences are LNHDA and SQIVND (reference sequence). Trimming shortened V by 5 bases and J by 6 bases, and 13 bases separated the two germline ends. The DNA for the CDR3 is TGTGCCAGTAGTTTTGTTCGTCCGGATGAAAAACTGTTTTTT. This sequence encodes CASSFVRPDEKLFF.

The chain is built from TRBV27 and TRBJ2-1, with TRBD2 identical over 14 bases. CDR3 length: 15 residues. After removal of 4 bases from V and 7 bases from J, the junction contained 3 bases not matched to a gene. CDR1 and CDR2 (germline): MNHEY, SMNVEV (reference sequence). This CDR3 reads CASSSGTSGSNEQFF. As DNA, the CDR3 is TGTGCCAGCAGTTCCGGGACTAGCGGGAGTAATGAGCAGTTCTTC.

This sequence joins TRBV28 and TRBJ1-2, with a weak D call TRBD1 (5 bases). The CDR3 has 17 residues. With 5 bases removed from V and 0 bases from J, the gap between germline ends came to 19 bases. CDR1 is MDHEN and CDR2 is SYDVKM in the germline V gene. The CDR3 reads CASSAQAAADTNYGYTF. The CDR3 bases are TGTGCCAGCAGTGCACAGGCCGCGGCCGACACTAACTATGGCTACACCTTC.

This clone was seen once. The J gene is TRBJ1-4, the V gene TRBV5-1, with 10 nucleotides matching TRBD1. Germline CDR1 reads SGHRS; CDR2 reads YFSETQ. Germline trimming cut 2 bases from V and 6 bases from J; bases unmatched to any gene: 10. The CDR3 consists of 17 residues. The CDR3 sequence is CASSLNLPGQGYEKLFF. CDR3 DNA: TGCGCCAGCAGCTTAAACTTACCGGGACAGGGGTATGAAAAACTGTTTTTT.

The rearrangement links TRBV20-1 to TRBJ1-4, with TRBD1 identical over 9 bases. The V and J ends lost 4 bases and 0 bases, in that order; junction bases with no gene match: 9. The germline CDR1 and CDR2 sequences are DFQATT and SNEGSKA (reference sequence). This CDR3 spans 17 amino acids. Written as DNA, the CDR3 is TGCAGTGCTACTGACGACAGGGGGTCGGCAACTAATGAAAAACTGTTTTTT. This translates into CSATDDRGSATNEKLFF.

In DNA form, the CDR3 reads TGTGCCAGCAGAGCGGGGGGCACCGGGGAGCTGTTTTTT. Translated: CASRAGGTGELFF. The genes are TRBV27 and TRBJ2-2, with 9 bases identical to TRBD2. The CDR3 sequence is 13 residues long. Germline assignment: CDR1 MNHEY and CDR2 SMNVEV (reference sequence). V was pared by 6 bases and J by 4 bases, with 0 bases of the junction left unmatched.

In this sample, this clone turned up once. The genes are TRBV28 and TRBJ2-7; possibly TRBD2 for D (5 bases). With 7 bases removed from V and 3 bases from J, the gap between germline ends came to 10 bases. CDR3 size: 12 residues. Per germline, CDR1 MDHEN and CDR2 SYDVKM. CDR3 loop: CASMSGDYEQYF. CDR3 in DNA: TGTGCCAGCATGTCCGGGGACTACGAGCAGTACTTC.

DNA of the CDR3: TGTGCCAGCTCAGCTGACAGCGGGAATCAGCCCCAGCATTTT. Protein: CASSADSGNQPQHF. The chain couples TRBV18 to TRBJ1-5; possible D gene TRBD1, 5 bases. V shed 5 bases and J shed 4 bases, with 12 bases lying between them. Germline V gene data show CDR1 as KGHSH and CDR2 as LQKENI. This CDR3 is built from 14 residues. Variable domain in full (rest from reference TRBV18 and TRBJ1-5): NAGVMQNPRHLVRRRGQEARLRCSPMKGHSHVYWYRQLPEEGLKFMVYLQKENIIDESGMPKERFSAEFPKEGPSILRIQQVVRGDSAAYFCASSADSGNQPQHFGDGTRLSIL.

V gene TRBV5-1 combines with J gene TRBJ2-2, with D perhaps TRBD1 (6 bases). Per the germline V gene, CDR1 is SGHRS and CDR2 is YFSETQ. V lost 4 bases, J lost 2 bases, and 15 bases lay in between. This CDR3 region has 16 residues. CDR3 region: CASSPAGTPNTGELFF. The DNA for the CDR3 is TGCGCCAGCAGCCCGGCCGGGACACCTAACACCGGGGAGCTGTTTTTT. Based on the CDR3 plus reference TRBV5-1 and TRBJ2-2, the full variable domain is KAGVTQTPRYLIKTRGQQVTLSCSPISGHRSVSWYQQTPGQGLQFLFEYFSETQRNKGNFPGRFSGRQFSNSRSEMNVSTLELGDSALYLCASSPAGTPNTGELFFGEGSRLTVL.

This clone was detected only once. The chain couples TRBV2 to TRBJ1-2; D remains ambiguous. Trimming shortened V by 10 bases and J by 1 base, and 13 bases separated the two germline ends. The V gene's germline CDR1 is SNHLY and CDR2 FYNNEI. The CDR3 consists of 13 residues. The CDR3 nucleotides are TGTGCCACACAAATACAGCTTAACTATGGCTACACCTTC. Encoded protein: CATQIQLNYGYTF.

The V and J genes are TRBV15 and TRBJ2-4; 8 bases line up with TRBD2. The CDR3 is made up of 14 amino acids. Germline lookup yields CDR1 LNHNV and CDR2 YYDKDF (reference sequence). Germline trimming cut 2 bases from V and 7 bases from J; bases unmatched to any gene: 4. This CDR3 reads CATSRPTSVNIQYF. In DNA form, the CDR3 reads TGTGCCACCAGCAGACCGACTAGCGTGAACATTCAGTACTTC.

This clone has a handful of counts. This chain connects TRBV11-2 to TRBJ1-5; tentatively, D is TRBD1 (6 bases). V gave up 3 bases and J gave up 5 bases, with 11 bases separating them. The V gene's germline CDR1 is SGHAT and CDR2 FQNNGV. The CDR3 runs to 14 residues. The CDR3 loop is CASSLSTGHQPQHF. The CDR3 region has the DNA TGTGCCAGCAGCTTGTCGACAGGACATCAGCCCCAGCATTTT. Using reference TRBV11-2 and TRBJ1-5 for the parts outside the CDR3, the full variable domain is EAGVAQSPRYKIIEKRQSVAFWCNPISGHATLYWYQQILGQGPKLLIQFQNNGVVDDSQLPKDRFSAERLKGVDSTLKIQPAKLEDSAVYLCASSLSTGHQPQHFGDGTRLSIL.

This chain links TRBV30 with TRBJ1-6; D gene ambiguous. Germline V gene sequence: CDR1 GTSNPN, CDR2 SVGIG (reference sequence). The CDR3 has 12 residues. Trimming shortened V by 3 bases and J by 8 bases, and 8 bases separated the two germline ends. This chain's CDR3 is CAWSDRDSPLHF. CDR3 coding DNA: TGTGCCTGGAGCGATCGGGATTCACCCCTCCACTTT.

The chain combines TRBV29-1 with TRBJ1-2, with D unresolved. CDR1 is SQVTM and CDR2 is ANQGSEA in the germline V gene. CDR3 length: 14 amino acids. Trimming took 3 bases from V and 3 from J, leaving 14 bases between them. This CDR3 is CSVDLGSEHYGYTF. In DNA, the CDR3 is TGCAGCGTTGATCTTGGCAGCGAACACTATGGCTACACCTTC. Combining the CDR3 with reference TRBV29-1 and TRBJ1-2 gives the whole variable domain SAVISQKPSRDICQRGTSLTIQCQVDSQVTMMFWYRQQPGQSLTLIATANQGSEATYESGFVIDKFPISRPNLTFSTLTVSNMSPEDSSIYLCSVDLGSEHYGYTFGSGTRLTVV.

The chain recombines TRBV5-1 with TRBJ2-3, with D perhaps matching TRBD1 (5 bases). From germline, CDR1 is SGHRS and CDR2 YFSETQ. The CDR3 loop spans 13 amino acids. Trimming took 2 bases from V and 4 from J, leaving 8 bases between them. CDR3 loop: CASSFTTADTQYF. The CDR3 DNA reads TGCGCCAGCAGCTTCACGACAGCAGATACGCAGTATTTT.

The rearrangement uses TRBV7-2 and TRBJ2-5, with a weak D call TRBD2 (5 bases). The CDR3 runs to 15 residues. The germline V and J ends were trimmed by 5 bases and 1 base, with 14 bases remaining between them. Germline assignment: CDR1 SGHTA and CDR2 FQGNSA. CDR3 bases: TGTGCCAGCAGCCCCTATCCGGGATTCCAAGAGACCCAGTACTTC. This translates into CASSPYPGFQETQYF.

This chain uses TRBV5-4 with TRBJ1-3; D gene ambiguous. V lost 2 bases, J lost 0 bases, and 6 bases lay in between. This CDR3 contains 14 residues. CDR1 is SGHNT, CDR2 YYREEE, per germline (reference sequence). The chain's CDR3 is CASSLQNSGNTIYF. The CDR3 DNA reads TGTGCCAGCAGCTTACAGAACTCTGGAAACACCATATATTTT.

The chain employs TRBV3-1 (or the pseudogene TRBV3-2) and TRBJ2-2; D is perhaps TRBD2 (5 bases). The CDR3 extends over 17 amino acids. Per the germline V gene, CDR1 is LGHDT and CDR2 is YNNKEL (reference sequence). V was cut by 0 bases and J by 6 bases, with 17 bases left in between. The CDR3: CASSQDLSGSPPGELFF. CDR3 in DNA: TGTGCCAGCAGCCAAGATTTAAGCGGAAGTCCCCCCGGGGAGCTGTTTTTT.